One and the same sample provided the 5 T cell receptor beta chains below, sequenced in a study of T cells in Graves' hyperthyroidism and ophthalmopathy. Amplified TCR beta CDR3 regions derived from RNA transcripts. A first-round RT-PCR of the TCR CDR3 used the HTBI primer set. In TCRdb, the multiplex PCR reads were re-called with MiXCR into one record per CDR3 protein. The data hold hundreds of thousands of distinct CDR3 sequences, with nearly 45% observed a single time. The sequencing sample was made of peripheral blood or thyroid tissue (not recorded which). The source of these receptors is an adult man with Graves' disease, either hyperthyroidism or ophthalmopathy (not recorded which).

CDR3 in amino acids: CSAVVQGSYGYTF. CDR3 sequence (DNA): TGCAGTGCTGTTGTACAGGGTTCCTATGGCTACACCTTC. The rearrangement joins TRBV20-1 to TRBJ1-2; TRBD1 might be the D (6 bases). Germline V gene sequence: CDR1 DFQATT, CDR2 SNEGSKA (reference sequence). There are 13 residues in the CDR3. V was clipped by 5 bases and J by 4 bases, with 14 bases between them.

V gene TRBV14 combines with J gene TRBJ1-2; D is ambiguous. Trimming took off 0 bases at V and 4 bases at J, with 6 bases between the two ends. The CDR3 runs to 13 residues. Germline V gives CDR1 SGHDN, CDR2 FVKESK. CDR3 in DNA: TGTGCCAGCAGCCAAGACTATTCCTATGGCTACACCTTC. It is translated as CASSQDYSYGYTF. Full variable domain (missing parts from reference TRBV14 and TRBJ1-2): EAGVTQFPSHSVIEKGQTVTLRCDPISGHDNLYWYRRVMGKEIKFLLHFVKESKQDESGMPNNRFLAERTGGTYSTLKVQPAELEDSGVYFCASSQDYSYGYTFGSGTRLTVV.

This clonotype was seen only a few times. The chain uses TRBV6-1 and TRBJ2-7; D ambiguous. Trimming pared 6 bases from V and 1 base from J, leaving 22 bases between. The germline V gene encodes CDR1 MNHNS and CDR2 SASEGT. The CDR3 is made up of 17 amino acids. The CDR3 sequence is CASSRTVSRLGSYEQYF. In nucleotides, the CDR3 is TGTGCCAGCAGCCGGACCGTAAGCCGTCTGGGATCCTACGAGCAGTACTTC.

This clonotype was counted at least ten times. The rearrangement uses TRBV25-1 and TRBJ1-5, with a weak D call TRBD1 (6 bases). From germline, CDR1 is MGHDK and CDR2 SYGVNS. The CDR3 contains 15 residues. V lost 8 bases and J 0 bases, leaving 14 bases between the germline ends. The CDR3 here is CASAEGGYSNQPQHF. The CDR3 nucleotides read TGTGCCAGCGCCGAAGGGGGGTATAGCAATCAGCCCCAGCATTTT.

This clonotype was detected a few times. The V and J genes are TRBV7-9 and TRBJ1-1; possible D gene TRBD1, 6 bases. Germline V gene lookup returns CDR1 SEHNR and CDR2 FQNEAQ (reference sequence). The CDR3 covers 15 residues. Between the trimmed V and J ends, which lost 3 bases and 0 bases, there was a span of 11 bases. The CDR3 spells CASSFQTGMNTEAFF. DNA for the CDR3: TGTGCCAGCAGCTTCCAGACAGGAATGAACACTGAAGCTTTCTTT. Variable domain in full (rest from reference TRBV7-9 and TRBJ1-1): DTGVSQNPRHKITKRGQNVTFRCDPISEHNRLYWYRQTLGQGPEFLTYFQNEAQLEKSRLLSDRFSAERPKGSFSTLEIQRTEQGDSAMYLCASSFQTGMNTEAFFGQGTRLTVV.